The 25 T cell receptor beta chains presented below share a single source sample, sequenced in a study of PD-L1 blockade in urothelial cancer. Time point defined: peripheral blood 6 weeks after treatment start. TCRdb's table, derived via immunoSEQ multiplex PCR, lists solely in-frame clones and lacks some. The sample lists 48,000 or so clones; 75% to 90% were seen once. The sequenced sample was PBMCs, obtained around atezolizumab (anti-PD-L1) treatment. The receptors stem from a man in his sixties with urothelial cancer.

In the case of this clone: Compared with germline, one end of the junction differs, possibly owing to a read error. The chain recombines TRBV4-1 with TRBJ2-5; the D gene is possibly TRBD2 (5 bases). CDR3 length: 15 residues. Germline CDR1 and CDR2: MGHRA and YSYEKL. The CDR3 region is CASSPKVALQEAQYF. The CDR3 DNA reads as TGCGCCAGCAGCCCCAAGGTAGCGCTCCAAGAGGCCCAGTACTTC.

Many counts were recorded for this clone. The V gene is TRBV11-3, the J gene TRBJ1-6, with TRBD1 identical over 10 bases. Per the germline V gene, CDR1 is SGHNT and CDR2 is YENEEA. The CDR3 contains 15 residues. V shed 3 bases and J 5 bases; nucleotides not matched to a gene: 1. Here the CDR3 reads CASSLGQGHNSPLHF. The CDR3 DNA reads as TGTGCCAGCAGCTTGGGACAGGGGCATAATTCACCCCTCCACTTT.

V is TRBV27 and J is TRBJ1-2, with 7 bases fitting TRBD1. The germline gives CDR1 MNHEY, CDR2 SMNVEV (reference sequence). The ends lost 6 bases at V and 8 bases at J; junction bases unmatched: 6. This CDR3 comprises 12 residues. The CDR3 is CASSPTGLGYTF. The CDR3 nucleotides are TGTGCCAGCAGCCCGACAGGGTTAGGCTACACCTTC.

This CDR3 reads CASSVGHPASNEKLFF. DNA for the CDR3: TGTGCCAGCAGCGTGGGACACCCTGCCTCTAATGAAAAACTGTTTTTT. The chain has TRBV7-2 and TRBJ1-4; a weak D match, TRBD1 (6 bases). V was trimmed by 5 bases and J by 3 bases, leaving 16 bases between them. The CDR3 sequence is 16 residues long. CDR1 and CDR2 (germline): SGHTA, FQGNSA. Together with reference TRBV7-2 and TRBJ1-4, the CDR3 gives the full variable domain: GAGVSQSPSNKVTEKGKDVELRCDPISGHTALYWYRQSLGQGLEFLIYFQGNSAPDKSGLPSDRFSAERTGGSVSTLTIQRTQQEDSAVYLCASSVGHPASNEKLFFGSGTQLSVL.

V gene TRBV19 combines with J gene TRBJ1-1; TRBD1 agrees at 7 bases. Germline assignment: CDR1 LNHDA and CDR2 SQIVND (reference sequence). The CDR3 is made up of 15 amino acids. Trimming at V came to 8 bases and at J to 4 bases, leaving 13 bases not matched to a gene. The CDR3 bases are TGTGCCAGTTCGAGACAGGGCACTTGGGGCACTGAAGCTTTCTTT. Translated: CASSRQGTWGTEAFF.

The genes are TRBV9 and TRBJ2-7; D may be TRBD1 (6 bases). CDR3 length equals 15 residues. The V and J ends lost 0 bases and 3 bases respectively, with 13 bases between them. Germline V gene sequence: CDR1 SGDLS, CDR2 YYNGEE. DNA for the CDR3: TGTGCCAGCAGCGTAGAGGACAGTGGGCTCTACGAGCAGTACTTC. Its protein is CASSVEDSGLYEQYF.

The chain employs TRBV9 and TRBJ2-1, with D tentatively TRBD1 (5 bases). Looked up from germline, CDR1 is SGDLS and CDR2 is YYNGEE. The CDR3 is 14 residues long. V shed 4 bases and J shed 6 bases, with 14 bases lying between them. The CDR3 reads CASSSAGSLNEQFF. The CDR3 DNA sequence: TGTGCCAGCAGCTCGGCAGGGTCCCTCAATGAGCAGTTCTTC.

The CDR3 loop reads CASSRGGNTEAFF. The CDR3 DNA is TGTGCCAGTAGCCGAGGTGGGAACACTGAAGCTTTCTTT. The chain carries TRBV19 and TRBJ1-1; D not resolved. In germline, CDR1 is LNHDA, CDR2 SQIVND (reference sequence). V was cut by 6 bases and J by 1 base, with 9 bases left in between. This CDR3 region has 13 residues.

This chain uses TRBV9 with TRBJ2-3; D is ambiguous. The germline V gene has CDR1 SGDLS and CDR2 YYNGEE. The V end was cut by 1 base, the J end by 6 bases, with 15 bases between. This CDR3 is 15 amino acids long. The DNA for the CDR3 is TGTGCCAGCAGCGTAAAGGAGAGGAGCGTGGATACGCAGTATTTT. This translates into CASSVKERSVDTQYF. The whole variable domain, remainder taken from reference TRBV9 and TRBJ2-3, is DSGVTQTPKHLITATGQRVTLRCSPRSGDLSVYWYQQSLDQGLQFLIQYYNGEERAKGNILERFSAQQFPDLHSELNLSSLELGDSALYFCASSVKERSVDTQYFGPGTRLTVL.

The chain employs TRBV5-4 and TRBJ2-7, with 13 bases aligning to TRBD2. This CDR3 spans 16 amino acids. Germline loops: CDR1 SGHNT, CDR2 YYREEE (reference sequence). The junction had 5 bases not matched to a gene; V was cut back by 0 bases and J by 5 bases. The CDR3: CASSLALAGGQNEQYF. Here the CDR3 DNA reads TGTGCCAGCAGCTTGGCACTAGCGGGGGGGCAAAACGAGCAGTACTTC.

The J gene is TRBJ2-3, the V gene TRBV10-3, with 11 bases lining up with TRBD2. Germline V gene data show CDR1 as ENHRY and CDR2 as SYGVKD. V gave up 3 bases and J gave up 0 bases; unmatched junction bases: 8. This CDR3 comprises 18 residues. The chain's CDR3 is CAISDGLAGGTSTDTQYF. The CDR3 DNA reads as TGTGCCATCAGTGATGGGCTAGCGGGGGGTACTAGCACAGATACGCAGTATTTT.

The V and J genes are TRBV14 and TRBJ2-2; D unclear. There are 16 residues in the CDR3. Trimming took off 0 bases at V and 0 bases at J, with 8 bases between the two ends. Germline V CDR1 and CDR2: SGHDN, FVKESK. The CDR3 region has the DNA TGTGCCAGCAGCCAAGATTGGCTAGCGAACACCGGGGAGCTGTTTTTT. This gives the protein CASSQDWLANTGELFF.

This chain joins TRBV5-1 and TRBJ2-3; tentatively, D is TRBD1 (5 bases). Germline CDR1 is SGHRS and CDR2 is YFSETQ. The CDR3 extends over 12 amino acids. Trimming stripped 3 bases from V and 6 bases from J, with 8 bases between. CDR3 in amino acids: CASSSRADTQYF. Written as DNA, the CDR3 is TGCGCCAGCAGCTCCAGGGCTGATACGCAGTATTTT. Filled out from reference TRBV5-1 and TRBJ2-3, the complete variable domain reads KAGVTQTPRYLIKTRGQQVTLSCSPISGHRSVSWYQQTPGQGLQFLFEYFSETQRNKGNFPGRFSGRQFSNSRSEMNVSTLELGDSALYLCASSSRADTQYFGPGTRLTVL.

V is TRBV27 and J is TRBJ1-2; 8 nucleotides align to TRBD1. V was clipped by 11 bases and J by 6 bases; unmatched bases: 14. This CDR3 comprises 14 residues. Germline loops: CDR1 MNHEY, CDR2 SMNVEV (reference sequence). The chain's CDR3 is CAPRRTGYVDGYTF. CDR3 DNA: TGTGCCCCACGACGGACAGGGTATGTCGATGGCTACACCTTC.

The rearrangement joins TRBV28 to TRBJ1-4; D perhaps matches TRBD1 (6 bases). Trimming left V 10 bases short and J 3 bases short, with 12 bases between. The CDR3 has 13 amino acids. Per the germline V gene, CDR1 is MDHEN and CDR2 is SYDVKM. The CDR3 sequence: CATADRPNEKLFF. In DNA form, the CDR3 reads TGTGCCACCGCGGACAGACCTAATGAAAAACTGTTTTTT.

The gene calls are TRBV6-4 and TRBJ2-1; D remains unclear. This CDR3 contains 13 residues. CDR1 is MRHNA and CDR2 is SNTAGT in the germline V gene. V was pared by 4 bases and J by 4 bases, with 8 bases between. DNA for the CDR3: TGTGCCAGCAGTGTTTCGGTTTACAATGAGCAGTTCTTC. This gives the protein CASSVSVYNEQFF.

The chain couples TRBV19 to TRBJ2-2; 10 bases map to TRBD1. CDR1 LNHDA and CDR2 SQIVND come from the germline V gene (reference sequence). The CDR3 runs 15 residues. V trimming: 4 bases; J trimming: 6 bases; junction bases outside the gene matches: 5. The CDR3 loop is CASSRQGAGAGELFF. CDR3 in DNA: TGTGCCAGTAGTAGACAGGGGGCGGGGGCCGGGGAGCTGTTTTTT. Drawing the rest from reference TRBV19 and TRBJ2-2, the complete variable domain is DGGITQSPKYLFRKEGQNVTLSCEQNLNHDAMYWYRQDPGQGLRLIYYSQIVNDFQKGDIAEGYSVSREKKESFPLTVTSAQKNPTAFYLCASSRQGAGAGELFFGEGSRLTVL.

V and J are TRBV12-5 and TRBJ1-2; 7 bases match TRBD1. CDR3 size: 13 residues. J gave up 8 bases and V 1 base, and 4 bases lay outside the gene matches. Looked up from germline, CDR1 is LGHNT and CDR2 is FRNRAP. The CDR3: CASGLGRGSGYTF. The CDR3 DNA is TGTGCTAGTGGTTTGGGCAGGGGGAGCGGCTACACCTTC.

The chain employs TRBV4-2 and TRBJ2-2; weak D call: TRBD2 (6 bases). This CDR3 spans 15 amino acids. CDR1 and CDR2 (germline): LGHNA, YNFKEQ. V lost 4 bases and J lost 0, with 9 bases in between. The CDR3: CASSRGDANTGELFF. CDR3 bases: TGTGCCAGCAGCCGGGGGGATGCGAACACCGGGGAGCTGTTTTTT.

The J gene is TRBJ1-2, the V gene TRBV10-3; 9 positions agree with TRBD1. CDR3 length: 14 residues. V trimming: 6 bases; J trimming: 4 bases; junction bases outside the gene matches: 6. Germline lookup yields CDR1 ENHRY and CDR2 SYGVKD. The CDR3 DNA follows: TGTGCCATCAGAAACGAGACAGGGGGCTATGGCTACACCTTC. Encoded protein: CAIRNETGGYGYTF.

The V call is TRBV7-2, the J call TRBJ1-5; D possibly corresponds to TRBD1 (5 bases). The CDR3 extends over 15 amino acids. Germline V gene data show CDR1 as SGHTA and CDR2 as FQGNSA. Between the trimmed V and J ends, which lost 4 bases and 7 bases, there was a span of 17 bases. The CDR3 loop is CASSSGDAGQQPQHF. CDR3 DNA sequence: TGTGCCAGCAGCTCGGGGGACGCCGGCCAACAGCCCCAGCATTTT.

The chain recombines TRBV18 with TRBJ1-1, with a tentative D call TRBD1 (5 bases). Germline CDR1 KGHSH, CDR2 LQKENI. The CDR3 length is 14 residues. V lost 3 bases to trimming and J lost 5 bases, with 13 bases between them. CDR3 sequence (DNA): TGTGCCAGCTCACCGGGGGGGGGTCCTACTGAAGCTTTCTTT. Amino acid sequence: CASSPGGGPTEAFF.

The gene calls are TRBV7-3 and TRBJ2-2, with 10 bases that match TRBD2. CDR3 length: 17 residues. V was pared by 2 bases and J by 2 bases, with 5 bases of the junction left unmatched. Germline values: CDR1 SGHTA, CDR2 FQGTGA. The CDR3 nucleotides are TGTGCCAGCAGCTTAGGGCTAGCGGGGGTCAACACCGGGGAGCTGTTTTTT. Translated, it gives CASSLGLAGVNTGELFF.

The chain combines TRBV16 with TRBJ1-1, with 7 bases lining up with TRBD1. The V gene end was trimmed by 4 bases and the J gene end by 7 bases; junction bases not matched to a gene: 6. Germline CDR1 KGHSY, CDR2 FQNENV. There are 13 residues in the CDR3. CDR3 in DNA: TGTGCCAGCAGCCGAGACAGGGCCGGTGAAGCTTTCTTT. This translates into CASSRDRAGEAFF.

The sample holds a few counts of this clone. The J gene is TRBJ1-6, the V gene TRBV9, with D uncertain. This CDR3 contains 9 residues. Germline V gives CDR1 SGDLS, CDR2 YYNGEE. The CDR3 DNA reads TGTCGGGAAGGATCACCCCTCCACTTT. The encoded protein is CREGSPLHF.